What follows are 24 T cell receptor beta chains derived from one specimen sequenced in a study of post-analysis software for immune sequencing data. General observations from the study: About 5 TRBV segments appeared more often in patients than in controls, and TRBV5-6, TRBV5-1 and TRBV20-1 were among these.

Unique molecular identifiers were carried by the TCR beta cDNA libraries. TCRdb reprocessed the PCR reads with MiXCR, giving one entry per CDR3 protein. Of roughly 800,000 distinct CDR3 sequences listed, 46% are singletons. No antigens are known for them. The sequenced sample was blood. The receptors stem from a girl aged 10-17 years with multiple sclerosis.

This clonotype came up a few times. V is TRBV20-1 and J is TRBJ2-1, with D perhaps matching TRBD1 (5 bases). This CDR3 has 14 amino acids. Trimming pared 0 bases from V and 3 bases from J, leaving 9 bases between. The V gene's germline CDR1 is DFQATT and CDR2 SNEGSKA (reference sequence). CDR3: CSARDRDSYNEQFF. In nucleotides, the CDR3 is TGCAGTGCTAGAGATCGTGACAGCTACAATGAGCAGTTCTTC.

J is TRBJ2-1 and V is TRBV25-1, with 12 positions matching TRBD2. This CDR3 contains 16 residues. CDR1 MGHDK and CDR2 SYGVNS come from the germline V gene. V shed 8 bases, J shed 8 bases, and the junction held 13 bases outside the gene matches. The CDR3 here is CASGRSSRLAGDEQFF. CDR3 DNA sequence: TGTGCCAGCGGGCGGTCTAGCCGACTAGCGGGAGATGAGCAGTTCTTC. The variable domain in full, completed from reference TRBV25-1 and TRBJ2-1, reads EADIYQTPRYLVIGTGKKITLECSQTMGHDKMYWYQQDPGMELHLIHYSYGVNSTEKGDLSSESTVSRIRTEHFPLTLESARPSHTSQYLCASGRSSRLAGDEQFFGPGTRLTVL.

CDR3 in DNA: TGCAGTGCCAGGGGTTGGGCTAGCGCCTACAATGAGCAGTTCTTC. Its translation: CSARGWASAYNEQFF. The J gene is TRBJ2-1, the V gene TRBV20-1, with D perhaps TRBD1 or TRBD2 (6 bases each). V lost 6 bases to trimming and J lost 2 bases, with 17 bases between them. The CDR3 spans 15 residues. CDR1 and CDR2 from the germline V gene are DFQATT and SNEGSKA (reference sequence).

The chain joins TRBV7-3 to TRBJ2-1; 7 bases map to TRBD2. The V gene end was trimmed by 5 bases and the J gene end by 7 bases; junction bases not matched to a gene: 8. This CDR3 comprises 14 residues. Per the germline V gene, CDR1 is SGHTA and CDR2 is FQGTGA. This CDR3 is CASSLGEGRNEQFF. The CDR3 nucleotides read TGTGCCAGCAGCCTCGGGGAGGGCAGGAATGAGCAGTTCTTC.

The rearrangement links TRBV2 to TRBJ1-2; 9 positions match TRBD1. V dropped 3 bases and J dropped 8; count of bases not matched to a gene: 7. The CDR3 is 14 residues long. Germline assignment: CDR1 SNHLY and CDR2 FYNNEI. CDR3 protein: CASSERDRAHGYTF. CDR3 nucleotide sequence: TGTGCCAGCAGTGAGCGGGACAGGGCACACGGCTACACCTTC.

This clonotype was observed a handful of times. CDR3 protein: CASNLREGGSKNIQYF. CDR3 bases: TGTGCCAGCAACTTAAGGGAAGGAGGTTCCAAAAACATTCAGTACTTC. The J gene is TRBJ2-4, the V gene TRBV6-6, with a possible D match to TRBD2 (5 bases). The germline V gene has CDR1 MNHNY and CDR2 SVGAGI (reference sequence). This CDR3 contains 16 residues. Trimming took 7 bases from V and 2 from J, leaving 18 bases between them.

This clonotype was counted a few times. The J gene is TRBJ1-2, the V gene TRBV2; D may be TRBD1 (6 bases). The CDR3 runs to 14 residues. V was trimmed by 5 bases and J by 0 bases, leaving 10 bases between them. The germline CDR1 and CDR2 sequences are SNHLY and FYNNEI. The CDR3 protein is CASSRDTANYGYTF. Here the CDR3 DNA reads TGTGCCAGCAGTAGGGACACCGCTAACTATGGCTACACCTTC.

As concerns this clonotype: Just one base apart from a much larger clone, this may be a read error. This chain links TRBV12-3 or TRBV12-4 with TRBJ2-1; 10 bases agree with TRBD2. The CDR3 has 16 amino acids. The CDR3 DNA reads TGTGCCGGCAGAAAAACCGGGACTAGCGCCTACAATGAGCAGTTCTTC. This codes for CAGRKTGTSAYNEQFF.

The J gene is TRBJ1-6, the V gene TRBV2; D is unresolved. Trimming stripped 4 bases from V and 11 bases from J, with 12 bases between. Germline loops: CDR1 SNHLY, CDR2 FYNNEI. This CDR3 region has 13 residues. CDR3 sequence: CASSVRESTPLHF. The CDR3 DNA sequence: TGTGCCAGCAGTGTTCGGGAATCGACACCCCTCCACTTT.

This rearrangement joins TRBV20-1 to TRBJ2-3; 9 bases are a match to TRBD1. The CDR3 runs 14 residues. From germline, CDR1 is DFQATT and CDR2 SNEGSKA (reference sequence). V was clipped by 3 bases and J by 3 bases; unmatched bases: 4. CDR3 in amino acids: CSASHRGRTDTQYF. CDR3 sequence (DNA): TGCAGTGCTAGCCACAGGGGGCGGACAGATACGCAGTATTTT.

A few counts support this clonotype. The V call is TRBV20-1, the J call TRBJ1-5, with D possibly matching TRBD1 (5 bases). The CDR3 is 14 residues long. The V gene lost 0 bases and the J gene lost 6 bases, with 12 bases spanning the gap. Germline loops: CDR1 DFQATT, CDR2 SNEGSKA (reference sequence). In DNA form, the CDR3 reads TGCAGTGCTAGAGATCGTAGGGGATCTCAGCCCCAGCATTTT. It yields the protein CSARDRRGSQPQHF.

This clonotype was seen more than once but under ten times. The chain has TRBV12-3 or TRBV12-4 and TRBJ2-7, with 7 bases lining up with TRBD1. Trimming cost V 6 bases and J 3 bases; bases outside gene matches: 5. The CDR3 spans 13 residues. CDR3: CASSPGQIYEQYF. DNA of the CDR3: TGTGCCAGCAGCCCGGGACAGATCTACGAGCAGTACTTC.

The chain carries TRBV12-3 or TRBV12-4 and TRBJ1-6, with D maybe TRBD1 (5 bases). Trimming took off 7 bases at V and 5 bases at J, with 15 bases between the two ends. This CDR3 has 15 amino acids. CDR3 in amino acids: CASTPGHINNSPLHF. Written as DNA, the CDR3 is TGTGCCAGCACCCCTGGACATATTAATAATTCACCCCTCCACTTT.

CDR3 loop: CSARGLVDIQYF. The CDR3 DNA reads as TGCAGTGCTAGAGGACTAGTTGACATTCAGTACTTC. The chain has TRBV20-1 and TRBJ2-7; D perhaps matches TRBD2 (6 bases). The end of the DNA is better explained by TRBJ2-4, so the J call may be wrong. The CDR3 length is 12 residues. CDR1 DFQATT and CDR2 SNEGSKA come from the germline V gene (reference sequence).

CDR3 residues: CASRQDGPGGYGYTF. The CDR3 DNA reads as TGTGCCAGCAGACAGGACGGTCCTGGGGGTTATGGCTACACCTTC. The chain uses TRBV6-1 and TRBJ1-2, with D tentatively TRBD1 (5 bases). CDR1 is MNHNS and CDR2 is SASEGT in the germline V gene. Trimming shortened V by 6 bases and J by 5 bases, and 19 bases separated the two germline ends. There are 15 residues in the CDR3.

The chain carries TRBV12-3 or TRBV12-4 and TRBJ1-1, with D maybe TRBD1 (5 bases). The CDR3 has 13 residues. Trimming took 0 bases from V and 8 from J, leaving 10 bases between them. CDR3 DNA sequence: TGTGCCAGCAGTTTAGCGCGGACACTGGAAGCTTTCTTT. Translation: CASSLARTLEAFF.

This clonotype was counted only a few times. The chain has TRBV20-1 and TRBJ2-7; D could derive from TRBD1 or TRBD2 (5 bases each). The V and J ends lost 0 bases and 6 bases respectively, with 24 bases between them. This CDR3 spans 17 amino acids. CDR1 is DFQATT, CDR2 SNEGSKA, per germline (reference sequence). Here the CDR3 reads CSARDWPGTFREGEQYF. The CDR3, as DNA: TGCAGTGCTAGAGATTGGCCCGGGACGTTCAGAGAAGGCGAGCAGTACTTC.

This clonotype was observed a few times. The V call is TRBV11-2, the J call TRBJ2-4, with TRBD2 as a possible D gene (5 bases). V shed 2 bases and J shed 0 bases, with 14 bases lying between them. This CDR3 has 17 amino acids. CDR1 SGHAT and CDR2 FQNNGV come from the germline V gene. This CDR3 reads CASSLYRAELAKNIQYF. The CDR3 nucleotides read TGTGCCAGCAGCTTATATCGAGCGGAACTAGCCAAAAACATTCAGTACTTC.

The chain couples TRBV29-1 to TRBJ2-3; maybe TRBD2 (6 bases). There are 13 residues in the CDR3. The V end was cut by 7 bases, the J end by 5 bases, with 16 bases between. The germline gives CDR1 SQVTM, CDR2 ANQGSEA. CDR3 sequence reads: CSDWDSELDTQYF. In DNA form, the CDR3 reads TGCAGCGATTGGGACTCCGAGCTAGATACGCAGTATTTT.

J is TRBJ1-2 and V is TRBV4-3; tentatively, D is TRBD1 (5 bases). V lost 5 bases and J lost 7, with 23 bases in between. Germline CDR1 is LGHNA and CDR2 is YSLEER. The CDR3 contains 16 residues. CDR3 coding DNA: TGCGCCAGCAGCACTCCCGGGACGAAAGATACTATTGGCTACACCTTC. Amino acids: CASSTPGTKDTIGYTF.

This clonotype was seen a single time. V and J are TRBV10-1 and TRBJ2-1; tentatively, D is TRBD2 (6 bases). Gene TRBJ2-7 matches the end of the DNA better, so the J call may be wrong. Germline V gene data show CDR1 as WNHNN and CDR2 as SYGVQD (reference sequence). This CDR3 contains 15 residues. CDR3 bases: TGCGCCAGCAGTGAGCGGGGGAGCTCCTACAATGAGCAGTACTTC. Its translation: CASSERGSSYNEQYF.

The V call is TRBV2, the J call TRBJ2-7; 11 bases align to TRBD2. Germline V gene data show CDR1 as SNHLY and CDR2 as FYNNEI. CDR3 length: 14 amino acids. V dropped 5 bases and J dropped 6; count of bases not matched to a gene: 6. The CDR3 reads CASSTTSGNPEQYF. DNA of the CDR3: TGTGCCAGCAGTACGACTAGCGGGAACCCCGAGCAGTACTTC.

The chain joins TRBV5-6 to TRBJ2-3; the match to TRBD1 covers 9 bases. The V segment lost 0 bases and the J segment 7 bases; nucleotides outside the gene matches: 9. CDR3 length: 16 residues. Germline values: CDR1 SGHDT, CDR2 YYEEEE. CDR3 sequence reads: CASSLAAGQGRYTQYF. DNA for the CDR3: TGTGCCAGCAGCTTGGCTGCCGGACAGGGGCGTTATACGCAGTATTTT.

V usage is TRBV6-1 and J usage is TRBJ2-1, with 15 bases aligning to TRBD2. Germline V gene data show CDR1 as MNHNS and CDR2 as SASEGT. V shed 8 bases, J shed 8 bases, and the junction held 7 bases outside the gene matches. This CDR3 spans 15 amino acids. CDR3 amino acids: CASCGLAGGLDEQFF. CDR3 nucleotide sequence: TGTGCCAGCTGCGGACTAGCGGGGGGGTTGGATGAGCAGTTCTTC.